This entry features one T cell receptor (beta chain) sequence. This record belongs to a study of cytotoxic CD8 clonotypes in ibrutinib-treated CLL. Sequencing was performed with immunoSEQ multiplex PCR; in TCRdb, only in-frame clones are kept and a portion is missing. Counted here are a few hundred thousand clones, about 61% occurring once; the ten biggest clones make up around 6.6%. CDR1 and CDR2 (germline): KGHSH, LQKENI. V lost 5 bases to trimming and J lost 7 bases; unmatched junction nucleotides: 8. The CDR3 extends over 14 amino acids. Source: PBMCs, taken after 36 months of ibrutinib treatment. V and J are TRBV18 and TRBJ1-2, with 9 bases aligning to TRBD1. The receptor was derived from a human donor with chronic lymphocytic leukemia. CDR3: CASSTGTGLAGYTF. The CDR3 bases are TGTGCCAGCTCAACCGGGACAGGGCTCGCTGGCTACACCTTC.